This TCR beta chain stems from a study of blood T cell repertoires in COVID-19. Study-level information: Nucleic acid was either cDNA or gDNA, and it came from T cells, B-cell-depleted T cells, or PBMCs.

The CDR3 consists of 14 residues. CDR1 is LNHDA and CDR2 is SQIVND in the germline V gene (reference sequence). V shed 4 bases, J shed 6 bases, and the junction held 6 bases outside the gene matches. Per the original methods: From reference gene primer amplification, estimates of nucleated cell counts were derived. The protocol was immunoSEQ multiplex PCR, while the TCRdb copy is restricted to in-frame clones and leaves out a portion. The V and J calls and the clone size are those of that table, but D and trimming were determined from the DNA. Of more than 20,000 clones in the sample, roughly 80% were seen once.

The receptor's source is a man between 50 and 59 years old with active or convalescent COVID-19. The chain has TRBV19 and TRBJ2-3; TRBD2 agrees at 8 bases. The sequencing sample was made of peripheral blood. CDR3 amino acids: CASSRSRGGDTQYF. As DNA, the CDR3 is TGTGCCAGTAGTAGGAGCCGGGGGGGGGATACGCAGTATTTT.